Sequencing of this T cell receptor (beta chain) was carried out in a study of blood T cells in healthy people across ages. Broader study findings: Among T cells, TCR beta diversity per million cells dropped roughly linearly as age rose.

A second PCR, run for about 7 to 12 cycles, used a sample-barcoded 5' primer plus a J-beta primer mix. TCRdb independently ran MiXCR on the 5' RACE reads; one entry per CDR3 protein. Of 1.5 million to 2 million distinct CDR3 sequences in the sample, about 32% are singletons; the top ten hold about 11%. Turning to this clonotype: Its specificity is not known.

RNA extraction gave at least 5 micrograms of total RNA per sample. This CDR3 spans 14 amino acids. Germline V gene lookup returns CDR1 SGHDT and CDR2 YYEEEE. The germline V and J ends were trimmed by 0 bases and 13 bases, with 17 bases remaining between them. The chain links TRBV5-6 to TRBJ2-1, with D possibly being TRBD2 (5 bases). Sequencing used blood. This receptor was obtained from a young woman in good health. The DNA for the CDR3 is TGTGCCAGCAGCTTGGAGATCGAGGAGGAAACCCAGTTCTTC. It yields the protein CASSLEIEEETQFF.